The T cell receptor beta chain under discussion was sequenced for a study of blood T cell repertoires in COVID-19. Per the original data handling: Estimation of nucleated cell counts relied on the amplification of reference gene primers. Clones were sequenced by immunoSEQ multiplex PCR, and TCRdb holds only the in-frame ones, with some missing. That table furnishes V, J and clone size, whereas the DNA furnished D and trimming. The sample contains over 100,000 clones, 90% to 95% of which appear only once. The V gene end was trimmed by 3 bases and the J gene end by 6 bases; junction bases not matched to a gene: 7. The CDR3 covers 15 residues. Germline lookup yields CDR1 SGDLS and CDR2 YYNGEE.

The gene calls are TRBV9 and TRBJ2-1; 9 positions agree with TRBD2. This receptor was identified in a human donor in a cohort sampled during active COVID-19. The specimen sequenced was peripheral blood. The CDR3 nucleotides read TGTGCCAGCAGCGCACCCGGGACTAGCAGCAATGAGCAGTTCTTC. Its translation is CASSAPGTSSNEQFF.